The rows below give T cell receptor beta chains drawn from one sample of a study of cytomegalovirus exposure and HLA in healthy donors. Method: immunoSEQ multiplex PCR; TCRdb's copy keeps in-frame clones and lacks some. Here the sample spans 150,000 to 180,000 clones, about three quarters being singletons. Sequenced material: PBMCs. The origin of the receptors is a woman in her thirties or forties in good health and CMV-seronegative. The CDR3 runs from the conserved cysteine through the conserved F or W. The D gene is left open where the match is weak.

CDR3: CASSGTGNYGYTF; J: TRBJ1-2; D: TRBD1; V: TRBV25-1
CDR3: CASKLLAGVTDTQYF; J: TRBJ2-3; D: TRBD2; V: TRBV4-1
CDR3: CATSRDLAGGPSTDTQYF; J: TRBJ2-3; D: TRBD2; V: TRBV15
CDR3: CATGEQGVDEKLFF; J: TRBJ1-4; D: TRBD1; V: TRBV6-1
CDR3: CAWSVRRGLNTEAFF; J: TRBJ1-1; D: .; V: TRBV30
CDR3: CASSYTVSVNEQFF; J: TRBJ2-1; D: .; V: TRBV6-6
CDR3: CASSALAGGFPLSTDTQYF; J: TRBJ2-3; D: TRBD2; V: TRBV6-1
CDR3: CASRGGYYGYTF; J: TRBJ1-2; D: .; V: TRBV9
CDR3: CAIPDRVNTGELFF; J: TRBJ2-2; D: TRBD1; V: TRBV10-3
CDR3: CASSRDSNEKLFF; J: TRBJ1-4; D: .; V: TRBV5-4
CDR3: CASSLAHGGLAEGNEQYF; J: TRBJ2-7; D: TRBD2; V: TRBV13
CDR3: CASSQERGAVETQYF; J: TRBJ2-5; D: TRBD2; V: TRBV2
CDR3: CASSLPPRVRNQPQHF; J: TRBJ1-5; D: .; V: TRBV27
CDR3: CASSPSVGQGFGYTF; J: TRBJ1-2; D: .; V: TRBV7-2
CDR3: CASSYLGITLYGYTF; J: TRBJ1-2; D: .; V: TRBV6-5
CDR3: CASSPQGQGRVNEQFF; J: TRBJ2-1; D: .; V: TRBV5-1
CDR3: CASSFIASNHEQFF; J: TRBJ2-1; D: .; V: TRBV7-6
CDR3: CASSVPGAGREKLFF; J: TRBJ1-4; D: .; V: TRBV13
CDR3: CASTRTGGNYGYTF; J: TRBJ1-2; D: TRBD1; V: TRBV27
CDR3: CASSLVTGFTVGGYTF; J: TRBJ1-2; D: .; V: TRBV28
CDR3: CASSPTGVSGNTIYF; J: TRBJ1-3; D: TRBD1; V: TRBV10-2
CDR3: CAIINDRGGPGANVLTF; J: TRBJ2-6; D: TRBD1; V: TRBV10-3